The T cell receptor (beta chain) under discussion was sequenced for a study of prognosis after radiotherapy for stage I lung cancer. Study context: In this cohort, every patient with non-small cell lung cancer was regarded as medically inoperable. Adenocarcinoma was the tumor type in 11 to 13 patients, squamous cell carcinoma in more than 5.

CDR3 of TCR beta was amplified from genomic DNA via a two-round multiplex PCR. Gene-specific TRBV and TRBJ primers were used in PCR round one. TCRdb reprocessed the multiplex PCR reads with MiXCR, giving one entry per CDR3 protein. Here the sample spans around 19,000 distinct CDR3 sequences, over 45% being singletons. Overall study findings and caveats: Lower Shannon entropy after stereotactic body radiation therapy was observed in patients who went on to develop distant metastases. The question of whether the expanded TCR clones were tumor-specific was not determined.

In regard to this clonotype: No antigen is known for it.

The CDR3 is 15 residues long. With 6 bases clipped from V and 5 bases from J, the junction kept 14 bases outside the gene matches. In germline, CDR1 is SGHRS, CDR2 YFSETQ. This chain joins TRBV5-1 and TRBJ2-7, with 7 bases lining up with TRBD2. The starting material was PBMCs, obtained before or after stereotactic body radiation therapy (not recorded which). This receptor was taken from a donor aged 50 or older with non-small cell lung cancer. The CDR3 region is CASIKGVGRQNEQYF. Written as DNA, the CDR3 is TGCGCCAGCATCAAAGGGGTCGGGAGGCAGAACGAGCAGTACTTC.